The 32 T cell receptor beta chains presented below share a single source sample, sequenced in a study of blood T cell repertoires in COVID-19. Measured with immunoSEQ multiplex PCR; TCRdb has only the in-frame clones, and not every one. Of some 110,000 clones detected, around four fifths appear once; the ten largest clones hold less than 9%. Sequenced: peripheral blood. All receptors come from a man between 70 and 80 years old with active or convalescent COVID-19.

The chain is built from TRBV19 and TRBJ1-2; 10 bases match TRBD1. The CDR3 is 14 residues long. V lost 7 bases to trimming and J lost 3 bases; unmatched junction nucleotides: 5. Germline lookup yields CDR1 LNHDA and CDR2 SQIVND (reference sequence). CDR3 in DNA: TGTGCCAGTACTCCCGGGACAGGGGACTATGGCTACACCTTC. Translation: CASTPGTGDYGYTF.

The chain joins TRBV2 to TRBJ1-3; 7 bases are a match to TRBD1. Germline lookup yields CDR1 SNHLY and CDR2 FYNNEI. This CDR3 has 15 residues. The V and J ends lost 5 bases and 0 bases, in that order; junction bases with no gene match: 4. CDR3 in amino acids: CASSPGGRSGNTIYF. As DNA, the CDR3 is TGTGCCAGCAGTCCAGGGGGGCGCTCTGGAAACACCATATATTTT. The entire variable domain, with the rest obtained from reference TRBV2 and TRBJ1-3, is as follows: EPEVTQTPSHQVTQMGQEVILRCVPISNHLYFYWYRQILGQKVEFLVSFYNNEISEKSEIFDDQFSVERPDGSNFTLKIRSTKLEDSAMYFCASSPGGRSGNTIYFGEGSWLTVV.

The chain recombines TRBV5-1 with TRBJ1-2, with 7 bases that match TRBD1. CDR1 and CDR2 (germline): SGHRS, YFSETQ. The CDR3 extends over 14 amino acids. V lost 5 bases, J lost 3 bases, and 7 bases stayed unmatched. The CDR3 sequence is CASSLGGADYGYTF. The CDR3 nucleotides read TGCGCCAGCAGTCTAGGGGGCGCGGACTATGGCTACACCTTC. The full variable domain, completed using reference TRBV5-1 and TRBJ1-2, is KAGVTQTPRYLIKTRGQQVTLSCSPISGHRSVSWYQQTPGQGLQFLFEYFSETQRNKGNFPGRFSGRQFSNSRSEMNVSTLELGDSALYLCASSLGGADYGYTFGSGTRLTVV.

CDR3: CASSRRQGSYEQYF. CDR3 bases: TGTGCCAGCAGCCGGCGACAGGGTTCCTACGAGCAGTACTTC. The rearrangement joins TRBV11-3 to TRBJ2-7; TRBD1 matches 7 bases. Per the germline V gene, CDR1 is SGHNT and CDR2 is YENEEA. The CDR3 is made up of 14 amino acids. V lost 5 bases, J lost 1 base, and 5 bases stayed unmatched.

J is TRBJ1-2 and V is TRBV28; a weak D match, TRBD1 (6 bases). Germline values: CDR1 MDHEN, CDR2 SYDVKM. The CDR3 extends over 13 amino acids. Trimming shortened V by 1 base and J by 8 bases, and 11 bases separated the two germline ends. In DNA form, the CDR3 reads TGTGCCAGCAGTTTATCCAGGGGCTCAGGCTACACCTTC. Translating gives CASSLSRGSGYTF.

In this sample, this clone turned up a few times. This chain joins TRBV29-1 and TRBJ2-7; 12 nucleotides match TRBD1. The germline gives CDR1 SQVTM, CDR2 ANQGSEA. CDR3 length: 13 amino acids. Germline trimming cut 6 bases from V and 6 bases from J; bases unmatched to any gene: 6. CDR3 in DNA: TGCAGCGTCCCCGGGACAGGGGGCCCCGAGCAGTACTTC. The encoded protein is CSVPGTGGPEQYF.

The chain carries TRBV7-2 and TRBJ2-7, with 7 bases fitting TRBD1. Germline V CDR1 and CDR2: SGHTA, FQGNSA. The CDR3 contains 15 residues. After removal of 4 bases from V and 5 bases from J, the junction contained 11 bases not matched to a gene. CDR3 amino acids: CASSYRDSRDHEQYF. CDR3 DNA: TGTGCCAGCAGCTACCGGGACAGTCGCGACCACGAGCAGTACTTC.

The chain is built from TRBV24-1 and TRBJ1-2, with 7 bases aligning to TRBD1. The V gene's germline CDR1 is KGHDR and CDR2 SFDVKD. The CDR3 contains 19 residues. Trimming cost V 9 bases and J 3 bases; bases outside gene matches: 24. In DNA form, the CDR3 reads TGTGCCACCGCGTCAGGTCTCGTCAACCTGGACAGGTGGGACTATGGCTACACCTTC. Its translation is CATASGLVNLDRWDYGYTF.

This chain connects TRBV9 to TRBJ2-3; no clear D. The germline V gene has CDR1 SGDLS and CDR2 YYNGEE. There are 13 residues in the CDR3. Trimming took 4 bases from V and 4 from J, leaving 10 bases between them. CDR3 region: CASSSQSADTQYF. In DNA form, the CDR3 reads TGTGCCAGCAGCTCTCAGAGCGCAGATACGCAGTATTTT.

V usage is TRBV28 and J usage is TRBJ1-3, with TRBD1 as a possible D gene (6 bases). Germline CDR1 MDHEN, CDR2 SYDVKM. This CDR3 is built from 16 residues. V was trimmed by 1 base and J by 0 bases, leaving 10 bases between them. CDR3 sequence (DNA): TGTGCCAGCAGTTTATATAGGACAGCCTCTGGAAACACCATATATTTT. Protein: CASSLYRTASGNTIYF. The full variable domain, completed using reference TRBV28 and TRBJ1-3, is DVKVTQSSRYLVKRTGEKVFLECVQDMDHENMFWYRQDPGLGLRLIYFSYDVKMKEKGDIPEGYSVSREKKERFSLILESASTNQTSMYLCASSLYRTASGNTIYFGEGSWLTVV.

The rearrangement joins TRBV2 to TRBJ1-5; D is ambiguous. From germline, CDR1 is SNHLY and CDR2 FYNNEI. The ends were cut back, 1 base at V and 0 bases at J, with 7 bases in the middle. The CDR3 is 15 residues long. The CDR3 DNA follows: TGTGCCAGCAGTGAAGGTCAACATAGCAATCAGCCCCAGCATTTT. Encoded protein: CASSEGQHSNQPQHF.

V usage is TRBV5-8 and J usage is TRBJ2-7; D is ambiguous. Trimming removed 1 base from V and 5 bases from J, with 13 bases in between. Germline V gives CDR1 SGHTS, CDR2 YDEGEE. This CDR3 spans 14 amino acids. The CDR3 sequence: CASSLTYGSNEQYF. Here the CDR3 DNA reads TGTGCCAGCAGCTTGACATACGGGTCCAACGAGCAGTACTTC. The variable domain in full, completed from reference TRBV5-8 and TRBJ2-7, reads EAGVTQSPTHLIKTRGQQATLRCSPISGHTSVYWYQQALGLGLQFLLWYDEGEERNRGNFPPRFSGRQFPNYSSELNVNALELEDSALYLCASSLTYGSNEQYFGPGTRLTVT.

About this clone itself: The same CDR3 also results from other DNA sequences found in this sample. This chain uses TRBV7-3 with TRBJ2-1, with TRBD2 matching 10 bases. The CDR3 covers 14 residues. CDR1 and CDR2 (germline): SGHTA, FQGTGA. Trimming at V came to 5 bases and at J to 4 bases, leaving 2 bases not matched to a gene. The CDR3 loop reads CASSQGLAYNEQFF. The CDR3 DNA sequence: TGTGCCAGCAGCCAGGGACTAGCGTACAATGAGCAGTTCTTC.

This chain connects TRBV25-1 to TRBJ2-1; 13 bases match TRBD2. The J segment lost 11 bases and the V segment lost 2 bases, leaving 12 bases of the junction unmatched. CDR3 length equals 17 residues. Germline loops: CDR1 MGHDK, CDR2 SYGVNS. The CDR3 sequence is CASSETGTSGTRSKQFF. The CDR3 region has the DNA TGTGCCAGCAGTGAAACCGGGACTAGCGGGACTAGAAGTAAGCAGTTCTTC.

The V call is TRBV7-2, the J call TRBJ2-2; 9 nucleotides match TRBD2. V shed 3 bases and J 9 bases; nucleotides not matched to a gene: 2. The CDR3 loop spans 13 amino acids. CDR1 SGHTA and CDR2 FQGNSA come from the germline V gene. The CDR3 bases are TGTGCCAGCAGCTTGGGGACTAGCCGGGAGCTGTTTTTT. It codes for CASSLGTSRELFF.

The chain joins TRBV5-1 to TRBJ2-7; TRBD2 agrees at 13 bases. The CDR3 runs 15 residues. Germline values: CDR1 SGHRS, CDR2 YFSETQ. Trimming cost V 3 bases and J 3 bases; bases outside gene matches: 3. In DNA form, the CDR3 reads TGCGCCAGCAGCTCGGGGACTAGCGGGGTCTACGAGCAGTACTTC. Translating gives CASSSGTSGVYEQYF.

This clone appeared once. The gene calls are TRBV5-4 and TRBJ2-7, with D possibly matching TRBD2 (6 bases). The CDR3 runs 16 residues. CDR1 SGHNT and CDR2 YYREEE come from the germline V gene (reference sequence). The V and J ends lost 4 bases and 2 bases respectively, with 19 bases between them. DNA for the CDR3: TGTGCCAGCAGCCCTAGACGGATGGCGGGAACCTACGAGCAGTACTTC. It encodes CASSPRRMAGTYEQYF.

The chain carries TRBV6-5 and TRBJ2-2; 10 nucleotides agree with TRBD2. Germline lookup yields CDR1 MNHEY and CDR2 SVGAGI. J was trimmed by 4 bases and V by 6 bases; bases with no gene match: 5. The CDR3 totals 15 residues. The CDR3 coding sequence is TGTGCCAGCAGCCTCGAGCGGGGGGGCACCGGGGAGCTGTTTTTT. Amino acid sequence: CASSLERGGTGELFF.

The chain combines TRBV7-2 with TRBJ1-6; D gene unclear. V lost 6 bases to trimming and J lost 9 bases, with 15 bases between them. The germline CDR1 and CDR2 sequences are SGHTA and FQGNSA. This CDR3 region has 14 residues. Here the CDR3 DNA reads TGTGCCAGCAGGAGGGAGGGTATGGCTTCACCCCTCCACTTT. Translated: CASRREGMASPLHF.

The chain combines TRBV4-1 with TRBJ1-5; TRBD1 aligns across 7 bases. Germline CDR1 is MGHRA and CDR2 is YSYEKL. This CDR3 comprises 16 residues. V gave up 1 base and J gave up 3 bases; unmatched junction bases: 6. CDR3 in DNA: TGCGCCAGCAGCCAAGGGGCAGGGGGTAACAATCAGCCCCAGCATTTT. It is translated as CASSQGAGGNNQPQHF.

V and J are TRBV7-8 and TRBJ2-2; 13 nucleotides align to TRBD2. Looked up from germline, CDR1 is SGHVS and CDR2 is FQNEAQ. V lost 7 bases and J lost 2; bases outside the gene matches: 13. CDR3 length equals 19 residues. The DNA of the CDR3 is TGTGCCAGCACCAACCCCCCGGGACTAGCGGGACAAAACACCGGGGAGCTGTTTTTT. Protein sequence: CASTNPPGLAGQNTGELFF.

This clone was observed once. This chain joins TRBV6-5 and TRBJ2-2; 8 positions match TRBD2. This CDR3 comprises 15 residues. Looked up from germline, CDR1 is MNHEY and CDR2 is SVGAGI. Trimming took 6 bases from V and 3 from J; bases not matched to a gene: 6. CDR3 residues: CASRTGTRDTGELFF. The DNA for the CDR3 is TGTGCCAGCAGAACCGGGACTAGGGACACCGGGGAGCTGTTTTTT.

The chain joins TRBV30 to TRBJ1-4; D unclear. Germline V gene lookup returns CDR1 GTSNPN and CDR2 SVGIG (reference sequence). With 2 bases removed from V and 4 bases from J, the gap between germline ends came to 11 bases. The CDR3 is made up of 14 amino acids. CDR3 coding DNA: TGTGCCTGGAGTCCGGGGTCTGGTAATGAAAAACTGTTTTTT. Translated, it gives CAWSPGSGNEKLFF. The full variable domain, with the rest looked up from reference TRBV30 and TRBJ1-4, is SQTIHQWPATLVQPVGSPLSLECTVEGTSNPNLYWYRQAAGRGLQLLFYSVGIGQISSEVPQNLSASRPQDRQFILSSKKLLLSDSGFYLCAWSPGSGNEKLFFGSGTQLSVL.

The rearrangement joins TRBV6-5 to TRBJ1-1, with TRBD1 identical over 7 bases. V trimming: 4 bases; J trimming: 7 bases; junction bases outside the gene matches: 6. This CDR3 region has 13 residues. CDR1 is MNHEY and CDR2 is SVGAGI in the germline V gene. This CDR3 reads CASSSLQGNEAFF. The CDR3 DNA reads TGTGCCAGCAGTTCCCTACAGGGGAATGAAGCTTTCTTT.

The chain joins TRBV29-1 to TRBJ2-7, with D maybe TRBD2 (5 bases). Deletions cut 0 bases from V and 6 bases from J, with 21 bases between. This CDR3 comprises 16 residues. Per germline, CDR1 SQVTM and CDR2 ANQGSEA. The CDR3 here is CSVEDPRHGRTSEQYF. CDR3 sequence (DNA): TGCAGCGTTGAAGATCCTCGACATGGGAGAACAAGCGAGCAGTACTTC.

V usage is TRBV7-3 and J usage is TRBJ2-6; D uncertain. This CDR3 spans 14 amino acids. V was pared by 2 bases and J by 0 bases, with 2 bases between. Looked up from germline, CDR1 is SGHTA and CDR2 is FQGTGA. In DNA, the CDR3 is TGTGCCAGCAGCTTATACTCTGGGGCCAACGTCCTGACTTTC. Its protein product is CASSLYSGANVLTF.

J is TRBJ2-2 and V is TRBV6-5; TRBD1 matches at 7 bases. CDR1 MNHEY and CDR2 SVGAGI come from the germline V gene. With V trimmed by 8 bases and J by 4 bases, 10 bases remained unmatched. This CDR3 has 15 amino acids. The CDR3 bases are TGTGCCAGCCGGTTGAGGGGGCGCAGCACCGGGGAGCTGTTTTTT. Its protein product is CASRLRGRSTGELFF.

V gene TRBV30 combines with J gene TRBJ1-2, with 7 bases aligning to TRBD1. The V gene end was trimmed by 2 bases and the J gene end by 7 bases; junction bases not matched to a gene: 13. Per the germline V gene, CDR1 is GTSNPN and CDR2 is SVGIG (reference sequence). The CDR3 length is 15 residues. CDR3 residues: CAWSRPGGLGIGYTF. CDR3 coding DNA: TGTGCCTGGAGTCGGCCAGGGGGATTAGGAATTGGCTACACCTTC.

This clone was picked up one time. V and J are TRBV6-2 or TRBV6-3 and TRBJ1-5; D might be TRBD1 (6 bases). Per germline, CDR1 MNHEY and CDR2 SVGEGT. Trimming removed 0 bases from V and 4 bases from J, with 10 bases in between. This CDR3 region has 15 residues. CDR3 nucleotide sequence: TGTGCCAGCAGTTACTCGACGGACAGTAATCAGCCCCAGCATTTT. Amino acid sequence: CASSYSTDSNQPQHF.

This clone was found a few times. The V call is TRBV19, the J call TRBJ1-5; 10 bases are shared with TRBD1. V lost 5 bases to trimming and J lost 6 bases; unmatched junction nucleotides: 4. The length of the CDR3 is 14 residues. CDR1 and CDR2 (germline): LNHDA, SQIVND (reference sequence). As DNA, the CDR3 is TGTGCCAGTAGTCGGGACAGGGGCAGTCAGCCCCAGCATTTT. Its protein is CASSRDRGSQPQHF.

This clone has just a few counts. The rearrangement joins TRBV7-3 to TRBJ2-7, with D possibly matching TRBD1 (6 bases). V gave up 1 base and J gave up 2 bases, with 9 bases separating them. Germline values: CDR1 SGHTA, CDR2 FQGTGA. CDR3 length: 14 residues. The CDR3 sequence is CASSLKGGPYEQYF. The DNA for the CDR3 is TGTGCCAGCAGCTTAAAAGGGGGTCCCTACGAGCAGTACTTC.

The chain recombines TRBV5-5 with TRBJ2-5; D may be TRBD1 (6 bases). The CDR3 sequence is 14 residues long. The V and J ends lost 3 bases and 0 bases respectively, with 9 bases between them. Germline V gene sequence: CDR1 SGHKS, CDR2 YYEKEE (reference sequence). The CDR3 DNA follows: TGTGCCAGCAGCTCGGACAGAAACCAAGAGACCCAGTACTTC. The encoded protein is CASSSDRNQETQYF. Using reference TRBV5-5 and TRBJ2-5 for the parts outside the CDR3, the full variable domain is DAGVTQSPTHLIKTRGQQVTLRCSPISGHKSVSWYQQVLGQGPQFIFQYYEKEERGRGNFPDRFSARQFPNYSSELNVNALLLGDSALYLCASSSDRNQETQYFGPGTRLLVL.